The T cell receptor beta chain under discussion was sequenced for a study of long-term antiretroviral therapy in people with HIV. Study as a whole: When the earliest samples were collected, ART was typically delayed until CD4 counts fell. Findings of the study overall: Post-ART diversity increased but stayed below transplant donor controls. Repertoires with HIV possessed tighter CDR3 length spans than those of controls.

This clone was observed a single time. Its antigen is as yet unknown. The cryopreserved samples used held roughly 0.9-11 million PBMC prior to extraction of DNA. This was the immunoSEQ v3.0 assay at survey level. The table came from immunoSEQ multiplex PCR; TCRdb's copy has only in-frame clones and leaves some out. The sample includes over 30,000 clones, under 85% of them seen just once. The CDR3 contains 15 residues. The V gene's germline CDR1 is MNHNY and CDR2 SVGAGI (reference sequence). V lost 6 bases, J lost 7 bases, and 19 bases lay in between. This sequence was found in a man younger than 35 with HIV. Sequenced material: unsorted PBMCs, taken 1 year after starting antiretroviral therapy. The chain joins TRBV6-6 to TRBJ2-1; maybe TRBD1 (6 bases). This CDR3 is CASRTRGARGNEQFF. As DNA, the CDR3 is TGTGCCAGCAGGACCAGGGGAGCCAGAGGAAATGAGCAGTTCTTC.